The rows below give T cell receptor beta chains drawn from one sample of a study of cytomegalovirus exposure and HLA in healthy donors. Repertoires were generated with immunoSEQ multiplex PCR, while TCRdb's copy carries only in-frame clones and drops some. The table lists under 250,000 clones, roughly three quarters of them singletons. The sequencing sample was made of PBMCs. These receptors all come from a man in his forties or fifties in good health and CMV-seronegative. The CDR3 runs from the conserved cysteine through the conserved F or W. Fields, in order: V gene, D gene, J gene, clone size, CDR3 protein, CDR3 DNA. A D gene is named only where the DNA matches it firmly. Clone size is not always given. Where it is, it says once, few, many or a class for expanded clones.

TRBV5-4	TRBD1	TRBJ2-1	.	CASSPRTGKANEQFF	TGTGCCAGCAGCCCAAGGACAGGGAAGGCCAATGAGCAGTTCTTC
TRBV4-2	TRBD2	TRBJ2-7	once	CASSSRTSGNYEQYF	TGTGCCAGCAGCTCCCGGACTAGCGGGAACTACGAGCAGTACTTC
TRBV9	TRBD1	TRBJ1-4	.	CASSVSGQGSEKLFF	TGTGCCAGCAGCGTCTCGGGACAGGGTTCTGAAAAACTGTTTTTT
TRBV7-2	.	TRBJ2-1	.	CASSFPGVYNEQFF	TGTGCCAGCAGCTTCCCGGGGGTCTACAATGAGCAGTTCTTC
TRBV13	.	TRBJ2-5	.	CASSQKLGGIETQYF	TGTGCCAGCAGCCAGAAACTAGGCGGGATTGAGACCCAGTACTTC
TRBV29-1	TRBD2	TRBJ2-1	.	CSAVGGAGAYNEQFF	TGCAGCGCTGTGGGTGGGGCGGGAGCCTACAATGAGCAGTTCTTC
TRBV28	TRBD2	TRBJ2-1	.	CASSSPAGSYNEQFF	TGTGCCAGCAGTTCCCCAGCGGGATCCTACAATGAGCAGTTCTTC
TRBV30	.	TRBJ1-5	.	CAWSVGGSNQPQHF	TGTGCCTGGAGTGTTGGGGGGAGCAATCAGCCCCAGCATTTT
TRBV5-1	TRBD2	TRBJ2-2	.	CASSAGTTYTGELFF	TGCGCCAGCAGCGCCGGGACTACTTACACCGGGGAGCTGTTTTTT
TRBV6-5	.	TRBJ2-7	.	CASSYSVRADYEQYF	TGTGCCAGCAGTTACTCGGTCAGGGCGGATTACGAGCAGTACTTC
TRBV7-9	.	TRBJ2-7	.	CASSKTRAEQYF	TGTGCCAGCAGCAAGACGAGGGCCGAGCAGTACTTC
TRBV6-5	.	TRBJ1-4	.	CASSYSGHLNEKLFF	TGTGCCAGCAGTTACTCGGGACATTTGAATGAAAAACTGTTTTTT
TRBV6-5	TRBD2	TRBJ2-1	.	CASSKTSAAYNEQFF	TGTGCCAGCAGTAAAACTAGCGCCGCCTACAATGAGCAGTTCTTC
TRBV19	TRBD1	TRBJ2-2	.	CASSIGGQANTGELFF	TGTGCCAGTAGTATTGGGGGACAGGCGAACACCGGGGAGCTGTTTTTT
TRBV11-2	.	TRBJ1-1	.	CASSLGQMNTEAFF	TGTGCCAGCAGCTTAGGCCAGATGAACACTGAAGCTTTCTTT
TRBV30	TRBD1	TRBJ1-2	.	CAWSQTGKGYGYTF	TGTGCCTGGAGTCAGACAGGGAAGGGCTATGGCTACACCTTC
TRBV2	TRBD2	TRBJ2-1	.	CASRLAGSYNEQFF	TGTGCCAGCAGACTAGCGGGAAGCTACAATGAGCAGTTCTTC
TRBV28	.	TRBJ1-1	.	CASSLLSTATEAFF	TGTGCCAGCAGTTTACTATCGACAGCAACTGAAGCTTTCTTT
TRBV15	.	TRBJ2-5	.	CATSRDGQGETQYF	TGTGCCACCAGCAGAGATGGCCAGGGGGAGACCCAGTACTTC
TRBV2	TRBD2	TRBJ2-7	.	CASSEREGRYEQYF	TGTGCCAGCAGTGAGCGGGAGGGTCGGTACGAGCAGTACTTC
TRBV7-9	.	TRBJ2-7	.	CASTQDYEQYF	TGTGCCAGCACCCAGGACTACGAGCAGTACTTC
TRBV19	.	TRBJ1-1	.	CASSNPGDTEAFF	TGTGCCAGTAGTAATCCAGGGGACACTGAAGCTTTCTTT
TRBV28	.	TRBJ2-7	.	CASSLREAGYEQYF	TGTGCCAGCAGTTTAAGGGAAGCGGGCTACGAGCAGTACTTC
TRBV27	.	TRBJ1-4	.	CASSLFLPGGLGNEKLFF	TGTGCCAGCAGCCTCTTTCTTCCCGGGGGGCTGGGTAATGAAAAACTGTTTTTT
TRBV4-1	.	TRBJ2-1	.	CASSPLLRASYNEQFF	TGCGCCAGCAGCCCCCTACTCCGCGCTTCCTACAATGAGCAGTTCTTC
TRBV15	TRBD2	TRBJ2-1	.	CATSTLAGDSYNEQFF	TGTGCCACCAGCACCTTAGCGGGAGACTCCTACAATGAGCAGTTCTTC
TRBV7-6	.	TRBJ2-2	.	CASSTSRTGELFF	TGTGCCAGCAGTACTAGTCGCACCGGGGAGCTGTTTTTT